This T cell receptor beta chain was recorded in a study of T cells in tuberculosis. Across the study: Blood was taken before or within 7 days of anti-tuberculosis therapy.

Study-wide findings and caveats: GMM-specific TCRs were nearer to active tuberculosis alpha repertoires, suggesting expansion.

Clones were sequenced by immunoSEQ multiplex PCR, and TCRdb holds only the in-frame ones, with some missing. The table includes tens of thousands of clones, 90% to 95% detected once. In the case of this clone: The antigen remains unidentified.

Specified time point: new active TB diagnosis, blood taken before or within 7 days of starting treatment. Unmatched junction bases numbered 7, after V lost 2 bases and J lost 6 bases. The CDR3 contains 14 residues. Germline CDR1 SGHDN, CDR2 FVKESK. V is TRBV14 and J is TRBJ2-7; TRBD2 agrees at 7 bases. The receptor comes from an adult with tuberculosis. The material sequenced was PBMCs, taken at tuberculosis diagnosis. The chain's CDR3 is CASSQPRRGSEQYF. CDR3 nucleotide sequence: TGTGCCAGCAGCCAACCCCGGCGGGGGAGCGAGCAGTACTTC. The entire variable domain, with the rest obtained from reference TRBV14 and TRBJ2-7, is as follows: EAGVTQFPSHSVIEKGQTVTLRCDPISGHDNLYWYRRVMGKEIKFLLHFVKESKQDESGMPNNRFLAERTGGTYSTLKVQPAELEDSGVYFCASSQPRRGSEQYFGPGTRLTVT.